This TCR beta chain was captured by sequencing in a study of T cells in Graves' hyperthyroidism and ophthalmopathy. Study-wide findings and caveats: Most clonotypes expanded in thyroid above 0.001 were likewise present in blood. Ophthalmopathy was separated from stable hyperthyroidism by a 13 V-J model.

This clonotype was recorded a few times. Antigen unknown. RNA transcripts provided the source from which TCR beta CDR3 regions were amplified. Carried out on the TCR CDR3, a first-round RT-PCR used the HTBI primer set. TCRdb re-called the multiplex PCR reads with MiXCR, one entry per CDR3 protein. The data show some 620,000 distinct CDR3 sequences, under 20% seen once. Uncontrolled infection, other autoimmune disease, pregnancy or lactation excluded patients. The diagnostic basis comprised clinical symptoms, serum thyroxine and TRAb, thyroid ultrasound and orbital computed tomography. This CDR3 comprises 15 residues. CDR1 is SGHRS and CDR2 is YFSETQ in the germline V gene. Trimming removed 4 bases at V and 5 bases at J, with 18 bases between.

The gene calls are TRBV5-1 and TRBJ2-5, with D perhaps TRBD2 (5 bases). The sample taken for sequencing was blood. The sequence was obtained from a woman in her thirties with Graves' hyperthyroidism. CDR3 amino acids: CASSPTTGRLETQYF. The CDR3 DNA is TGCGCCAGCAGCCCGACGACGGGAAGACTGGAGACCCAGTACTTC.